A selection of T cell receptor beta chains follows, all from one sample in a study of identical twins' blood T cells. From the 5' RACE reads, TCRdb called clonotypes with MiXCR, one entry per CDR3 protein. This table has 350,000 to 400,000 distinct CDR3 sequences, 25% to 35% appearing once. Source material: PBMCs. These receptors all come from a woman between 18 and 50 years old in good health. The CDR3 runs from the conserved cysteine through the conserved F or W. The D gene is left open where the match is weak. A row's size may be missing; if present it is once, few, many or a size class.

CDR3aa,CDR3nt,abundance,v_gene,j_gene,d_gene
CASSQLAGYTEAFF,TGTGCCAGCAGCCAATTAGCAGGGTACACTGAAGCTTTCTTT,-,TRBV14,TRBJ1-1,-
CASSHPMGGETFF,TGTGCCAGCAGCCACCCGATGGGCGGTGAAACTTTCTTT,few,TRBV11-2,TRBJ1-1,-
CAWSVTGERISGNTIYF,TGTGCCTGGAGTGTTACCGGAGAAAGAATCTCTGGAAACACCATATATTTT,-,TRBV30,TRBJ1-3,-
CSAREGETEAFF,TGCAGTGCTAGAGAGGGGGAGACTGAAGCTTTCTTT,many,TRBV20-1,TRBJ1-1,-
CSAGLVGTAVNEQFF,TGCAGTGCCGGATTAGTGGGGACGGCGGTTAATGAGCAGTTCTTC,-,TRBV20-1,TRBJ2-1,-
CASSVRGTGDEQYF,TGTGCCAGCAGCGTCCGCGGGACAGGGGACGAGCAGTACTTC,many,TRBV9,TRBJ2-7,TRBD1
CASTPSGSGGELFF,TGTGCCAGCACCCCTAGCGGGAGTGGCGGGGAGCTGTTTTTT,many,TRBV9,TRBJ2-2,TRBD2
CASSLGSRRGNEQSF,TGTGCCAGCAGTTTAGGTAGTAGGAGGGGCAATGAGCAGTCCTTC,few,TRBV28,TRBJ2-1,-
CASSLDLGSKLFF,TGTGCCAGCAGCTTAGATCTCGGGTCAAAACTGTTTTTT,many,TRBV11-2,TRBJ1-4,-
CSARQGTMNTEAFF,TGCAGTGCTAGACAAGGGACGATGAACACTGAAGCTTTCTTT,-,TRBV20-1,TRBJ1-1,-
CASSLAGLLEAFF,TGTGCCAGCAGCTTAGCGGGCCTACTAGAAGCTTTCTTT,-,TRBV7-2,TRBJ1-1,-
CSARLVGGELFF,TGCAGTGCTAGATTGGTGGGCGGGGAGCTGTTTTTT,-,TRBV20-1,TRBJ2-2,-
CANNPGPITDTQYF,TGTGCCAACAATCCGGGACCCATCACAGATACGCAGTATTTT,-,TRBV27,TRBJ2-3,-
CAISDPILVGVLYEQYF,TGTGCCATCAGTGACCCAATCTTGGTGGGAGTTTTGTACGAGCAGTACTTC,-,TRBV10-3,TRBJ2-7,-
CASSLTGSTEAFF,TGTGCCAGCAGTTTAACAGGGAGCACTGAAGCTTTCTTT,many,TRBV7-6,TRBJ1-1,-
CASSFGLATDTQYF,TGTGCCAGCAGTTTCGGACTAGCCACAGATACGCAGTATTTT,many,TRBV6-2/TRBV6-3,TRBJ2-3,TRBD2
CASSPGWEYNEQFF,TGTGCCAGCAGCCCCGGGTGGGAGTACAATGAGCAGTTCTTC,-,TRBV3-1,TRBJ2-1,-
CASSDRDSGNTIYF,TGTGCCAGCAGCGACAGGGACTCTGGAAACACCATATATTTT,-,TRBV6-5,TRBJ1-3,TRBD1
CASSEQGGDQPQHF,TGTGCCAGCAGTGAACAGGGTGGGGATCAGCCCCAGCATTTT,-,TRBV2,TRBJ1-5,-
CASSLANPNTEAFF,TGTGCCAGCAGCTTAGCGAACCCGAACACTGAAGCTTTCTTT,-,TRBV7-8,TRBJ1-1,-
CASSSVAGTDEQFF,TGTGCCAGCAGCTCCGTAGCGGGGACGGATGAGCAGTTCTTC,few,TRBV5-6,TRBJ2-1,TRBD2
CASTHVGGFERAGELFF,TGTGCCAGCACGCACGTAGGAGGGTTTGAAAGGGCCGGGGAGCTGTTTTTT,-,TRBV3-1,TRBJ2-2,-
CASSLVAASSSYNEQFF,TGTGCCAGCAGCTTAGTCGCGGCTAGCAGCTCCTACAATGAGCAGTTCTTC,-,TRBV7-2,TRBJ2-1,-
CASSTGIREPQHF,TGTGCCAGCAGTACAGGGATTAGAGAGCCCCAGCATTTT,few,TRBV2,TRBJ1-5,-
CSATHGWFQETQYF,TGCAGTGCTACCCATGGGTGGTTCCAAGAGACCCAGTACTTC,few,TRBV20-1,TRBJ2-5,-
CASTIGPNTEAFF,TGTGCCAGCACAATAGGGCCGAACACTGAAGCTTTCTTT,-,TRBV6-5,TRBJ1-1,-
CSVMDRPHGELFF,TGCAGCGTAATGGACAGGCCCCACGGGGAGCTGTTTTTT,many,TRBV29-1,TRBJ2-2,TRBD1
CASTGSLYGGLAETQYF,TGTGCCAGCACCGGATCTCTTTACGGGGGACTAGCGGAGACCCAGTACTTC,-,TRBV3-1,TRBJ2-5,TRBD2
CSARTSYGYTF,TGCAGCGCCCGGACGAGCTATGGCTACACCTTC,-,TRBV29-1,TRBJ1-2,-
CASSLVGRAPYNEQFF,TGTGCCAGCAGCTTAGTTGGGCGGGCCCCCTACAATGAGCAGTTCTTC,many,TRBV11-1,TRBJ2-1,-
CASSLTAGITEAFF,TGTGCCAGCAGCTTAACGGCAGGGATCACTGAAGCTTTCTTT,-,TRBV7-3,TRBJ1-1,-
CASRRGGEAFF,TGTGCCAGCAGGAGGGGAGGTGAAGCTTTCTTT,few,TRBV2,TRBJ1-1,-
CASSWGRTTDTQYF,TGTGCCAGCAGTTGGGGACGGACCACAGATACGCAGTATTTT,-,TRBV6-6,TRBJ2-3,-